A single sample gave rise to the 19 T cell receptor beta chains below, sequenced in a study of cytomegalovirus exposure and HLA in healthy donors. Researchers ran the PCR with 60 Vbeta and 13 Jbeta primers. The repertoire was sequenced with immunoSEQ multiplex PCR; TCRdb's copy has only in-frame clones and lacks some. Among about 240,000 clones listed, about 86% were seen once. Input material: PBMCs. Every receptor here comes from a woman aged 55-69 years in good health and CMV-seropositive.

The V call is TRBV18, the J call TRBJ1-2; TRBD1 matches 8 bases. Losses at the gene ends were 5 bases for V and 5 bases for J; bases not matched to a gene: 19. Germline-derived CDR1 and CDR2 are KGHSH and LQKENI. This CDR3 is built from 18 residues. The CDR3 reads CASSANTGRGLLGYGYTF. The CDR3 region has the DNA TGTGCCAGCTCAGCCAACACGGGCAGGGGGCTACTTGGATATGGCTACACCTTC.

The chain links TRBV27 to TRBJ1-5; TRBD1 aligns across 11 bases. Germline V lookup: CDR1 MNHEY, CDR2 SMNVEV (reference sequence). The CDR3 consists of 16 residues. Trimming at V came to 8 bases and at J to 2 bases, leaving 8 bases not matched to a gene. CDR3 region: CASRGTGGLGNQPQHF. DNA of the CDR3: TGTGCCAGCCGGGGGACAGGGGGTCTGGGCAATCAGCCCCAGCATTTT.

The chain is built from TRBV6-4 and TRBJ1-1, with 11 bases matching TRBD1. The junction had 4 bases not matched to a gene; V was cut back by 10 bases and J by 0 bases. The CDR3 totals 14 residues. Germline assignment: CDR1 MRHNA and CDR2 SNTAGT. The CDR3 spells CAIRDRGMNTEAFF. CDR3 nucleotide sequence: TGTGCCATCAGGGACAGGGGGATGAACACTGAAGCTTTCTTT.

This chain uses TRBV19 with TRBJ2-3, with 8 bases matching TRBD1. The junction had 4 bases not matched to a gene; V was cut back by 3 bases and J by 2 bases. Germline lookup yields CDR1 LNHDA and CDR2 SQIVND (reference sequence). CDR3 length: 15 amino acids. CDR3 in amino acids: CASSIQGAHTDTQYF. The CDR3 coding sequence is TGTGCCAGTAGTATCCAGGGGGCCCACACAGATACGCAGTATTTT.

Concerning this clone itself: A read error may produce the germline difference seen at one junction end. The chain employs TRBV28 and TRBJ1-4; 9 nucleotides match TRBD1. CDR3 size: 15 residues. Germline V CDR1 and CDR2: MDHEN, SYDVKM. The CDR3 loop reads CASTLYRGREEKLFF. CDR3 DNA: TGTGCCAGCACTTTATACAGGGGGCGGGAAGAAAAACTGTTTTTT.

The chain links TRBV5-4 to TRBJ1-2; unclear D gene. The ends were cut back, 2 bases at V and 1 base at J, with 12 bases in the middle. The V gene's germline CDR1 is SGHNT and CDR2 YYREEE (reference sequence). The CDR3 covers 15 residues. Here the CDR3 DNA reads TGTGCCAGCAGCTTACCCCCTGCGATTAACTATGGCTACACCTTC. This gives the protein CASSLPPAINYGYTF.

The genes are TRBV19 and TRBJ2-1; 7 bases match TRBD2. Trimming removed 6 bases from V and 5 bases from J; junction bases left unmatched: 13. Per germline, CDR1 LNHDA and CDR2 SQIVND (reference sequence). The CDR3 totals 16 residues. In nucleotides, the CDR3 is TGTGCCAGTAGCAGCAACTCGGGACTACTAAACAATGAGCAGTTCTTC. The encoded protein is CASSSNSGLLNNEQFF.

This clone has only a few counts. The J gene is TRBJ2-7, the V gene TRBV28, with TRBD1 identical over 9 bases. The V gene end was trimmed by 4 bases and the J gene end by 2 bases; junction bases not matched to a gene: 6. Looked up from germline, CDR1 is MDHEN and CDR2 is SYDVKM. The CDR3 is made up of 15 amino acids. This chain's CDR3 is CASSSPGTGTYEQYF. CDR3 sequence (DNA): TGTGCCAGCAGTTCTCCCGGGACAGGGACCTACGAGCAGTACTTC.

The CDR3 here is CASSLEPDTSYEQYF. The CDR3 nucleotides read TGTGCCAGCAGCTTAGAACCGGACACCTCCTACGAGCAGTACTTC. This chain connects TRBV11-2 to TRBJ2-7; perhaps TRBD1 as D (5 bases). Germline V gene data show CDR1 as SGHAT and CDR2 as FQNNGV. Trimming took off 0 bases at V and 0 bases at J, with 9 bases between the two ends. The CDR3 loop spans 15 amino acids.

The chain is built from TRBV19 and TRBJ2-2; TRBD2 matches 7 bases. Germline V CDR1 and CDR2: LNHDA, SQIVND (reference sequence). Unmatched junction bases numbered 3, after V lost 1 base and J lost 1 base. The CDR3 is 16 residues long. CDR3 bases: TGTGCCAGTAGTATAGGGGGAGGGAGGAACACCGGGGAGCTGTTTTTT. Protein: CASSIGGGRNTGELFF.

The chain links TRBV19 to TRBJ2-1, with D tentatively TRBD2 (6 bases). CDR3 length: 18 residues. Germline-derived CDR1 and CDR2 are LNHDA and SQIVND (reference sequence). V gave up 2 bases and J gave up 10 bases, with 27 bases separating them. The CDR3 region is CASSIRAGAFGGEVEQFF. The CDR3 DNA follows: TGTGCCAGTAGTATACGCGCTGGGGCTTTTGGCGGGGAAGTGGAGCAGTTCTTC.

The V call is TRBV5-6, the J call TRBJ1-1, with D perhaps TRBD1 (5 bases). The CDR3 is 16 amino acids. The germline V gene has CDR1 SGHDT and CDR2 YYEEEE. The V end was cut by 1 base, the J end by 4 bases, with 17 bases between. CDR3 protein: CASSLRGRALSTEAFF. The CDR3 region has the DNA TGTGCCAGCAGCTTGAGAGGCAGGGCCCTGAGCACTGAAGCTTTCTTT.

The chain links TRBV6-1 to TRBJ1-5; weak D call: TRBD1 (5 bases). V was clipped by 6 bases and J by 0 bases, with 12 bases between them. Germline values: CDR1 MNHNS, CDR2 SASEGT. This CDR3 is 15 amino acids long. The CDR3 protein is CASSPRAISNQPQHF. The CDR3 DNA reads TGTGCCAGCAGCCCCAGGGCGATTAGCAATCAGCCCCAGCATTTT.

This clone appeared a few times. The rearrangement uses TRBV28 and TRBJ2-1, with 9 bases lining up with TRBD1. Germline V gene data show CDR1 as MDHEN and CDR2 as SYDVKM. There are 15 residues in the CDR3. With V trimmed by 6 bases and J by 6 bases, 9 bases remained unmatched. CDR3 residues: CASSLPGQGANEQFF. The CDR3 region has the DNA TGTGCCAGCAGCTTGCCGGGACAGGGCGCCAATGAGCAGTTCTTC.

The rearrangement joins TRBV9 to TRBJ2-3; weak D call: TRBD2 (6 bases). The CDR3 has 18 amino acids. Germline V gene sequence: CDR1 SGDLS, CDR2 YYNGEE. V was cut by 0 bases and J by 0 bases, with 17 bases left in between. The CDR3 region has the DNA TGTGCCAGCAGCGTAGACAGCGGGTCGCGCACTAGCACAGATACGCAGTATTTT. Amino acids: CASSVDSGSRTSTDTQYF.

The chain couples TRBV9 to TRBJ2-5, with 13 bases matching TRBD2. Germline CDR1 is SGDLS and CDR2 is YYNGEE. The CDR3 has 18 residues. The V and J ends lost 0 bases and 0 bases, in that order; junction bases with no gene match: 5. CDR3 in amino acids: CASSVGTSGRWDQETQYF. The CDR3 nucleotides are TGTGCCAGCAGCGTAGGGACTAGCGGGAGATGGGACCAAGAGACCCAGTACTTC.

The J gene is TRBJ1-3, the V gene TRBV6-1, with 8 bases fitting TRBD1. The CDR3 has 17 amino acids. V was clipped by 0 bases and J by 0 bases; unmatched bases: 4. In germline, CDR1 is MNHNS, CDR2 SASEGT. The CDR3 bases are TGTGCCAGCAGTGAAGCTTCAGGGGGCCTCTCTGGAAACACCATATATTTT. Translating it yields CASSEASGGLSGNTIYF.

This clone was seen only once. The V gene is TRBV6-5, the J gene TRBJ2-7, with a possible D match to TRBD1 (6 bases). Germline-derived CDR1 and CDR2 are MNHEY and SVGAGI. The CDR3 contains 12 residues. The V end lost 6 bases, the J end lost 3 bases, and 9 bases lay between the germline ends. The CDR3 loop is CASSLTGYEQYF. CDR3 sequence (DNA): TGTGCCAGCAGCCTGACAGGCTACGAGCAGTACTTC.

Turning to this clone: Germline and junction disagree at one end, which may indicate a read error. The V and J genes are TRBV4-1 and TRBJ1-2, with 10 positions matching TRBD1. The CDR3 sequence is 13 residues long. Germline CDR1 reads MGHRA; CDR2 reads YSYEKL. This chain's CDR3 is CTSSQGQGTGYTF. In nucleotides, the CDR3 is TGCACCAGCAGCCAGGGACAGGGGACAGGCTACACCTTC.